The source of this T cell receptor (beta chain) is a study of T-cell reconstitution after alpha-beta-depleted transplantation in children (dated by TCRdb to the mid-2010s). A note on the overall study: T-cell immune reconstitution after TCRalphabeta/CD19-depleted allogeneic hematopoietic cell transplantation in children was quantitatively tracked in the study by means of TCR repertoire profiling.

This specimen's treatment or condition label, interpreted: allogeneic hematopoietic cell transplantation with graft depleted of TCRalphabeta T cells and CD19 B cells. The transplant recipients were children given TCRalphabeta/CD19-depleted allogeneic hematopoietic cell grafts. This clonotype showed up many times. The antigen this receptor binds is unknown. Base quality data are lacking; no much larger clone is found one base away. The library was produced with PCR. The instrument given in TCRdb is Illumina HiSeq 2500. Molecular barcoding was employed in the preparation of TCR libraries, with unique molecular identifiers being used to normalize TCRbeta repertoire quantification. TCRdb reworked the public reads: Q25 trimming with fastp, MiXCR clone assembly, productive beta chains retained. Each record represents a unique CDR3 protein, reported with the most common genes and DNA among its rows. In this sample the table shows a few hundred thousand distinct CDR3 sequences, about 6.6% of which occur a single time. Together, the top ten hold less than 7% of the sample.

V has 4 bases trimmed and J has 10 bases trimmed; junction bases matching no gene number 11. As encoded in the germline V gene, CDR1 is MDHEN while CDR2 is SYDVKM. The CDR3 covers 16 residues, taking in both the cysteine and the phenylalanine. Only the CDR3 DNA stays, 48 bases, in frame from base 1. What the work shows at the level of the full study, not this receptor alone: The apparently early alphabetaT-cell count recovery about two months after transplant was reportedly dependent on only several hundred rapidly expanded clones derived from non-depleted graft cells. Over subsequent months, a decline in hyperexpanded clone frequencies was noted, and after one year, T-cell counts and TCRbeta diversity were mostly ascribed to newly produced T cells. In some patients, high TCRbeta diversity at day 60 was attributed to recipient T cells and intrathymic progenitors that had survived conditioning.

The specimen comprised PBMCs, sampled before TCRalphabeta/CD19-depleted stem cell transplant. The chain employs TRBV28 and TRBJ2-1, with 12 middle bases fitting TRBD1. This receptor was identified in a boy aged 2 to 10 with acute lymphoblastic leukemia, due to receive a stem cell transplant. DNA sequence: TGTGCCAGCAGTTCGATCTCGGGACAGGGGGCGAGAGAGCAGTTCTTC. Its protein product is CASSSISGQGAREQFF.